This T cell receptor (beta chain) was found in a study of blood T cell repertoires in COVID-19. The table came from immunoSEQ multiplex PCR; TCRdb's copy has only in-frame clones and leaves some out. The table includes around 92,000 clones, around 72% detected once. In germline, CDR1 is SGHTA, CDR2 FQGTGA. This CDR3 spans 13 amino acids. V was cut by 2 bases and J by 7 bases, with 9 bases left in between. V and J are TRBV7-3 and TRBJ2-1; weak D call: TRBD1 (5 bases). The receptor was isolated from a man aged 65 to 85 with COVID-19, enrolled during active disease. The sample consisted of peripheral blood. The CDR3 bases are TGTGCCAGCAGCTTATCCAGGGTTAATGAGCAGTTCTTC. Translated: CASSLSRVNEQFF. Together with reference TRBV7-3 and TRBJ2-1, the CDR3 gives the full variable domain: GAGVSQTPSNKVTEKGKYVELRCDPISGHTALYWYRQSLGQGPEFLIYFQGTGAADDSGLPNDRFFAVRPEGSVSTLKIQRTERGDSAVYLCASSLSRVNEQFFGPGTRLTVL.